The 23 T cell receptor beta chains in this list originate from one sample, sequenced in a study of T-cell reconstitution after alpha-beta-depleted transplantation in children. Unique molecular identifiers were built into the TCRbeta library. TCRdb re-derived calls from the PCR reads in MiXCR, one entry per CDR3 protein. The sample contains approximately 70,000 distinct CDR3 sequences, over 4.5% of which appear only once. Source: PBMCs, mostly from graft donor cells, taken 180 days after TCRalphabeta/CD19-depleted stem cell transplant. The source is a boy in the first two years of life who had a stem cell transplant for acute myeloid leukemia, so the T cells may come from the graft donor.

At least ten counts were recorded for this clonotype. This chain uses TRBV18 with TRBJ1-5; no definite D call. Germline V gives CDR1 KGHSH, CDR2 LQKENI. There are 14 residues in the CDR3. Trimming pared 4 bases from V and 5 bases from J, leaving 12 bases between. The CDR3: CASSREGLYQPQHF. Here the CDR3 DNA reads TGTGCCAGCTCACGGGAAGGTCTTTATCAGCCCCAGCATTTT.

This clonotype occurred many times. The chain couples TRBV5-1 to TRBJ2-7; D is unresolved. The germline V and J ends were trimmed by 0 bases and 3 bases, with 10 bases remaining between them. Per the germline V gene, CDR1 is SGHRS and CDR2 is YFSETQ. The CDR3 is made up of 14 amino acids. The CDR3 bases are TGCGCCAGCAGCTTGGCGGGCAGGAGCTACGAGCAGTACTTC. This translates into CASSLAGRSYEQYF.

At least ten counts were recorded for this clonotype. V usage is TRBV5-1 and J usage is TRBJ1-2; D is ambiguous. Germline loops: CDR1 SGHRS, CDR2 YFSETQ. The CDR3 length is 13 residues. The ends were cut back, 8 bases at V and 4 bases at J, with 15 bases in the middle. CDR3: CARIKTWSYGYTF. The CDR3 DNA sequence: TGCGCCAGAATAAAAACTTGGAGCTATGGCTACACCTTC. Supplemented by reference TRBV5-1 and TRBJ1-2, the full variable domain reads KAGVTQTPRYLIKTRGQQVTLSCSPISGHRSVSWYQQTPGQGLQFLFEYFSETQRNKGNFPGRFSGRQFSNSRSEMNVSTLELGDSALYLCARIKTWSYGYTFGSGTRLTVV.

At least ten counts were recorded for this clonotype. J is TRBJ2-7 and V is TRBV20-1; tentative D call: TRBD1 (6 bases). Germline V gene sequence: CDR1 DFQATT, CDR2 SNEGSKA (reference sequence). V was pared by 5 bases and J by 3 bases, with 17 bases between. There are 14 residues in the CDR3. Here the CDR3 reads CSASHPGQFYEQYV. CDR3 sequence (DNA): TGCAGTGCTTCTCACCCCGGACAGTTCTACGAGCAGTACGTC.

This clonotype was seen ten or more times. The rearrangement joins TRBV20-1 to TRBJ2-4, with unresolved D. V lost 6 bases to trimming and J lost 0 bases, with 9 bases between them. CDR3 length: 13 residues. The germline gives CDR1 DFQATT, CDR2 SNEGSKA (reference sequence). CDR3 protein: CSAPGSAKNIQYF. CDR3 bases: TGCAGTGCACCCGGGTCAGCCAAAAACATTCAGTACTTC.

There are many counts of this clonotype. This rearrangement joins TRBV30 to TRBJ1-3; TRBD1 matches 7 bases. The junction had 3 bases not matched to a gene; V was cut back by 3 bases and J by 7 bases. The CDR3 runs to 12 residues. The germline CDR1 and CDR2 sequences are GTSNPN and SVGIG (reference sequence). The CDR3 DNA sequence: TGTGCCTGGAGCCCACAGGGGAACACCATATATTTT. It is translated as CAWSPQGNTIYF.

This clonotype showed up many times. The genes are TRBV5-1 and TRBJ2-1; no clear D. Per germline, CDR1 SGHRS and CDR2 YFSETQ. The CDR3 is 14 amino acids. The V end lost 7 bases, the J end lost 4 bases, and 15 bases lay between the germline ends. In DNA form, the CDR3 reads TGCGCCAGCCGTCAAGGTTCAACTTACAATGAGCAGTTCTTC. Protein product: CASRQGSTYNEQFF.

This clonotype showed up many times. The chain has TRBV20-1 and TRBJ1-1, with D possibly TRBD1 on 6 matching bases. This CDR3 comprises 14 residues. Germline CDR1 DFQATT, CDR2 SNEGSKA (reference sequence). V gave up 2 bases and J gave up 1 base, with 11 bases separating them. CDR3 in DNA: TGCAGTGCTAGAACCAGGGGCGAGAACACTGAAGCTTTCTTT. Amino acid sequence: CSARTRGENTEAFF.

This clonotype occurred many times. The chain joins TRBV5-5 to TRBJ1-2, with 7 bases fitting TRBD1. V was pared by 5 bases and J by 2 bases, with 9 bases of the junction left unmatched. Germline lookup yields CDR1 SGHKS and CDR2 YYEKEE (reference sequence). The CDR3 covers 15 residues. The CDR3 region is CASRHPGQSNYGYTF. The CDR3 DNA reads TGTGCCAGCAGACATCCGGGACAGTCAAACTATGGCTACACCTTC.

At least ten counts were recorded for this clonotype. The rearrangement links TRBV24-1 to TRBJ2-7, with D possibly matching TRBD1 (5 bases). V was trimmed by 3 bases and J by 3 bases, leaving 11 bases between them. In germline, CDR1 is KGHDR, CDR2 SFDVKD. CDR3 length equals 14 residues. CDR3 DNA sequence: TGTGCCACCAGTGATCCTGGGGCAGGCTACGAGCAGTACTTC. As protein: CATSDPGAGYEQYF.

This clonotype was counted many times. The chain has TRBV3-1 and TRBJ1-2; TRBD1 agrees at 8 bases. There are 18 residues in the CDR3. Germline V gene data show CDR1 as LGHDT and CDR2 as YNNKEL (reference sequence). The V gene end was trimmed by 2 bases and the J gene end by 6 bases; junction bases not matched to a gene: 17. This chain's CDR3 is CASSQRGLRQGAPNGYTF. CDR3 bases: TGTGCCAGCAGCCAAAGAGGTTTGAGGCAGGGGGCGCCGAATGGCTACACCTTC.

This clonotype was seen ten or more times. V usage is TRBV12-3 or TRBV12-4 and J usage is TRBJ2-7; D is uncertain. With 5 bases removed from V and 2 bases from J, the gap between germline ends came to 10 bases. The CDR3 consists of 13 residues. The chain's CDR3 is CASSPHEAYEQYF. The CDR3 region has the DNA TGTGCCAGCAGTCCTCACGAAGCCTACGAGCAGTACTTC.

This clonotype came up many times. The chain employs TRBV4-1 and TRBJ1-2; possibly TRBD1 for D (5 bases). Trimming stripped 2 bases from V and 0 bases from J, with 16 bases between. Germline loops: CDR1 MGHRA, CDR2 YSYEKL. The CDR3 sequence is 17 residues long. The CDR3 loop reads CASSQLIRGSPNYGYTF. CDR3 nucleotides: TGCGCCAGCAGCCAATTAATCCGGGGCTCACCTAACTATGGCTACACCTTC.

This clonotype was counted many times. The rearrangement uses TRBV12-3 or TRBV12-4 and TRBJ1-1; no firm D call. This CDR3 is 16 amino acids long. Between the trimmed V and J ends, which lost 1 base and 6 bases, there was a span of 18 bases. Written as DNA, the CDR3 is TGTGCCAGCAGTTTAGGGGGAATCGCAGCCTTTTCTGAAGCTTTCTTT. This encodes CASSLGGIAAFSEAFF.

This clonotype was counted at least ten times. The chain links TRBV27 to TRBJ1-5, with 7 bases lining up with TRBD1. Germline CDR1 reads MNHEY; CDR2 reads SMNVEV (reference sequence). This CDR3 contains 15 residues. V lost 5 bases to trimming and J lost 0 bases; unmatched junction nucleotides: 4. Written as DNA, the CDR3 is TGTGCCAGCAGTCTGGGACAGCATAGCAATCAGCCCCAGCATTTT. Translating gives CASSLGQHSNQPQHF.

This clonotype showed up many times. The chain joins TRBV12-3 or TRBV12-4 to TRBJ2-1; TRBD1 aligns across 9 bases. CDR3 length equals 11 residues. J lost 16 bases, V lost 6 bases, and 7 bases had no gene match. In nucleotides, the CDR3 is TGTGCCAGCAGCATAAGGGACAGGGAATTCTTC. Its protein is CASSIRDREFF.

This clonotype was seen at least ten times. The chain employs TRBV5-1 and TRBJ1-6, with D perhaps matching TRBD1 (6 bases). Germline V gene data show CDR1 as SGHRS and CDR2 as YFSETQ. The CDR3 totals 14 residues. Between the trimmed V and J ends, which lost 3 bases and 5 bases, there was a span of 9 bases. CDR3 nucleotides: TGCGCCAGCAGCTGGGGACAAGATAATTCACCCCTCCACTTT. Protein product: CASSWGQDNSPLHF.

This clonotype appeared many times. The V call is TRBV12-3 or TRBV12-4, the J call TRBJ2-1; D is perhaps TRBD1 (5 bases). The CDR3 covers 14 residues. The V gene lost 2 bases and the J gene lost 6 bases, with 11 bases spanning the gap. The CDR3 coding sequence is TGTGCCAGCAGTTTACTAGGCAGGGTCAATGAGCAGTTCTTC. Translating it yields CASSLLGRVNEQFF.

About this clonotype: This may stem from a read error, because a much larger clone lies one nucleotide away. The CDR3 sequence: CGSFQETQYF. The DNA of the CDR3 is TGTGGGTCGTTCCAAGAGACCCAGTACTTC. The chain couples TRBV7-8 to TRBJ2-5; D not certain. The CDR3 runs to 10 residues. Germline V lookup: CDR1 SGHVS, CDR2 FQNEAQ.

There are many counts of this clonotype. V is TRBV5-1 and J is TRBJ2-3; 7 bases line up with TRBD2. The CDR3 extends over 14 amino acids. The V and J ends lost 4 bases and 4 bases, in that order; junction bases with no gene match: 6. Germline assignment: CDR1 SGHRS and CDR2 YFSETQ. CDR3 amino acids: CASSPGTMADTQYF. In DNA, the CDR3 is TGCGCCAGCAGCCCCGGGACTATGGCAGATACGCAGTATTTT.

Ten or more counts support this clonotype. The chain links TRBV4-3 to TRBJ1-6, with a tentative D call TRBD1 (5 bases). This CDR3 region has 17 residues. The V gene's germline CDR1 is LGHNA and CDR2 YSLEER. The germline V and J ends were trimmed by 0 bases and 9 bases, with 18 bases remaining between them. DNA for the CDR3: TGCGCCAGCAGCCAAGATACCCAGAGGGAGAGGGGTTCACCCCTCCACTTT. It encodes CASSQDTQRERGSPLHF.

This clonotype showed up many times. The chain uses TRBV3-1 and TRBJ2-7; D uncertain. CDR1 and CDR2 (germline): LGHDT, YNNKEL (reference sequence). This CDR3 comprises 13 residues. The V end was cut by 0 bases, the J end by 6 bases, with 9 bases between. This CDR3 reads CASSQDLGSEQYV. The CDR3 bases are TGTGCCAGCAGCCAAGATTTGGGATCCGAGCAGTACGTC.

This clonotype was detected ten times or more. The V gene is TRBV6-1, the J gene TRBJ2-7; D gene unclear. The CDR3 consists of 15 residues. Germline loops: CDR1 MNHNS, CDR2 SASEGT. V lost 3 bases, J lost 0 bases, and 12 bases lay in between. The CDR3 loop reads CASSEIGFSSYEQYF. CDR3 DNA: TGTGCCAGCAGTGAGATCGGGTTTAGCTCCTACGAGCAGTACTTC.